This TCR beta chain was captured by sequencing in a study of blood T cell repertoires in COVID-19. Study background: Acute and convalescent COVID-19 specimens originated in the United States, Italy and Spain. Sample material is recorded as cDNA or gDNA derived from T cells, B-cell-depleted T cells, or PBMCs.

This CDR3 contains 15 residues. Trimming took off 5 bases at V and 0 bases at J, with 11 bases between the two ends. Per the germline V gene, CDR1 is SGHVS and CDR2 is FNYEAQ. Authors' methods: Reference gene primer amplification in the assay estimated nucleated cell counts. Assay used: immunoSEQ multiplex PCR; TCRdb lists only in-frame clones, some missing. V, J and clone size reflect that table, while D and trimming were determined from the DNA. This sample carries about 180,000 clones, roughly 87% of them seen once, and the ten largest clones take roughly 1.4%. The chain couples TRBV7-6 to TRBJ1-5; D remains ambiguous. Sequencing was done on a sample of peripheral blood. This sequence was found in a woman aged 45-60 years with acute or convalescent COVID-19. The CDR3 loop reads CASSTGSHSNQPQHF. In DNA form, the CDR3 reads TGTGCCAGCAGCACGGGAAGCCATAGCAATCAGCCCCAGCATTTT.